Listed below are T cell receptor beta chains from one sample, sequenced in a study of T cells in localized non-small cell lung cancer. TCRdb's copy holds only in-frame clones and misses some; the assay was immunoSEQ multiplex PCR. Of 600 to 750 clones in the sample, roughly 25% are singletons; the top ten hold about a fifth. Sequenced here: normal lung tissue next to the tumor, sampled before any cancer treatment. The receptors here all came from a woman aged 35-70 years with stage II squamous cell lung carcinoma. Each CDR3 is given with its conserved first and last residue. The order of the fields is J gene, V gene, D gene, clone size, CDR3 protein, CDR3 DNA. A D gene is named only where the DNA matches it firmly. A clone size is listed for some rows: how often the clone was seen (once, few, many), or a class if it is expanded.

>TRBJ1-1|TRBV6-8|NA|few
CASSSGAGRTEAFF
TGTGCCAGCAGTTCCGGGGCCGGTAGGACTGAAGCTTTCTTT
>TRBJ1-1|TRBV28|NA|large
CASSSDGLEAFF
TGTGCCAGCAGTTCAGACGGGCTTGAAGCTTTCTTT
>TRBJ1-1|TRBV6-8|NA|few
CASRPTGNTEAFF
TGTGCCAGCAGACCTACAGGGAACACTGAAGCTTTCTTT
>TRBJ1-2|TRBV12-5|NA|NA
CASASQTDYGYTF
TGTGCTAGTGCTTCACAGACAGACTATGGCTACACCTTC
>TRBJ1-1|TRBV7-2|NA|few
CASSQESAGEAFF
TGTGCCAGCAGCCAAGAATCGGCAGGGGAAGCTTTCTTT
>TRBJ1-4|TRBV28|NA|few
CASSPSGTWATNEKLFF
TGTGCCAGCAGTCCCTCCGGGACATGGGCAACTAATGAAAAACTGTTTTTT
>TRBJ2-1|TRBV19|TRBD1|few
CASSIMGQGYNEQFF
TGTGCCAGTAGTATTATGGGACAGGGTTACAATGAGCAGTTCTTC
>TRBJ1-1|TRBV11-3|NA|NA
CASSPINIKNTEAFF
TGTGCCAGCAGCCCTATCAACATCAAGAACACTGAAGCTTTCTTT
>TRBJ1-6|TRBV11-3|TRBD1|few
CASSSSQGAGVPPLHF
TGTGCCAGCAGCTCTTCTCAGGGGGCTGGGGTACCACCCCTCCACTTT
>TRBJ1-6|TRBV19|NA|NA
CASSISGVRRAFSYNSPLHF
TGTGCCAGTAGTATTTCCGGGGTACGACGGGCTTTCTCCTATAATTCACCCCTCCACTTT
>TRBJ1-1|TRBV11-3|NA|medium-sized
CASSLGSGRGTVEAFF
TGTGCCAGCAGCTTAGGATCCGGCAGGGGTACGGTTGAAGCTTTCTTT
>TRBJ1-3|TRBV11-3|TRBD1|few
CASSPEGTGGNTIYF
TGTGCCAGCAGCCCCGAGGGGACAGGGGGAAACACCATATATTTT
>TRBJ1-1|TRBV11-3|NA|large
CASSQGYQMGGGMNTEAFF
TGTGCCAGCAGCCAGGGTTATCAGATGGGGGGAGGCATGAACACTGAAGCTTTCTTT
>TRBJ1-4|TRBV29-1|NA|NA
CSVLRGATNEKLFF
TGCAGCGTTCTTAGGGGGGCAACTAATGAAAAACTGTTTTTT
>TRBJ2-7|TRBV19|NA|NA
CASSSPTSYEQYF
TGTGCCAGTAGTAGTCCCACCTCCTACGAGCAGTACTTC
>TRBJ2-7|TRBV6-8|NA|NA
CASSYSEGSYEQYF
TGTGCCAGCAGTTACTCAGAGGGCTCCTACGAGCAGTACTTC
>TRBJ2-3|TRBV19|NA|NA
CASSESQGTRGLRADTQYF
TGTGCCAGTAGCGAGTCCCAGGGAACGCGAGGACTTAGGGCAGATACGCAGTATTTT
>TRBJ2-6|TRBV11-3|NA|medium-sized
CASSSRESGANVLTF
TGTGCCAGCAGCTCCAGGGAATCTGGGGCCAACGTCCTGACTTTC
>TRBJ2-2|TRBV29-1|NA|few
CSVDAGQKRTGELFF
TGCAGCGTTGATGCTGGACAGAAACGCACCGGGGAGCTGTTTTTT
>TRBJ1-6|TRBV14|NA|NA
CASSQGRENSPLHF
TGTGCCAGCAGCCAGGGCAGGGAAAATTCACCCCTCCACTTT
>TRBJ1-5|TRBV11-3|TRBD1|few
CASSLGNRGTDQPQHF
TGTGCCAGCAGCTTAGGGAACAGGGGGACGGATCAGCCCCAGCATTTT
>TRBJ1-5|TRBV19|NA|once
CASSIDRSWTGGAYSNQPQHF
TGTGCCAGTAGTATAGATCGCTCCTGGACGGGGGGGGCTTATAGCAATCAGCCCCAGCATTTT
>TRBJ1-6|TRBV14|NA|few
CASSQGREVSPLHF
TGTGCCAGCAGCCAAGGCAGGGAAGTTTCACCCCTCCACTTT
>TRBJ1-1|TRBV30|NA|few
CAWAKGRGLTEAFF
TGTGCCTGGGCCAAGGGGAGAGGGCTCACCGAAGCTTTCTTT
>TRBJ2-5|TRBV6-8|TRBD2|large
CASSYPTSGEETQYF
TGTGCCAGCAGTTACCCGACTAGCGGGGAGGAGACCCAGTACTTC
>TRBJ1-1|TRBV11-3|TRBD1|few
CASSLTGTVNTEAFF
TGTGCCAGCAGCTTGACCGGGACAGTGAACACTGAAGCTTTCTTT
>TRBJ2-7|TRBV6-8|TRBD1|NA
CASSYSKPLTGDEQYF
TGTGCCAGCAGTTACTCGAAACCCTTGACAGGGGACGAGCAGTACTTC
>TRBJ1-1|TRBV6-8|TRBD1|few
CASSYWDRRGNTEAFF
TGTGCCAGCAGTTACTGGGACAGGCGGGGGAACACTGAAGCTTTCTTT
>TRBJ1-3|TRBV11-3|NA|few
CASSPLGGGGNTIYF
TGTGCCAGCAGCCCGTTAGGGGGAGGTGGAAACACCATATATTTT
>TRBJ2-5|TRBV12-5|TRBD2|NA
CASGLGGTSGGQETQYF
TGTGCTAGTGGTTTGGGAGGGACTAGCGGGGGCCAAGAGACCCAGTACTTC
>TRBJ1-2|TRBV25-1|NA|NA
CASSELVGGKWGYTF
TGTGCCAGCAGTGAATTAGTAGGGGGGAAATGGGGCTACACCTTC
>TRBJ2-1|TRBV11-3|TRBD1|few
CASSVTWDRGNEQFF
TGTGCCAGCAGCGTCACATGGGACAGGGGAAATGAGCAGTTCTTC
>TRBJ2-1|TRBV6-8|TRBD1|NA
CASSLPGGSNEQFF
TGTGCCAGCAGTTTGCCAGGGGGCTCCAATGAGCAGTTCTTC
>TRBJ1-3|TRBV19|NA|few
CASRDAAWGGNTIYF
TGTGCCAGTAGGGACGCCGCTTGGGGTGGAAACACCATATATTTT
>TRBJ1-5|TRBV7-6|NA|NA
CASSSPGTPPWSYSNQPQHF
TGTGCCAGCAGCTCACCCGGGACACCACCATGGAGTTATAGCAATCAGCCCCAGCATTTT
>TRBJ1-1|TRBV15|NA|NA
CATSPRVGTTEAFF
TGTGCCACCAGCCCCAGGGTTGGGACCACTGAAGCTTTCTTT
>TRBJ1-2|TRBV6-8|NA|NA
CASSPGNYGYTF
TGTGCCAGCAGTCCAGGGAACTATGGCTACACCTTC
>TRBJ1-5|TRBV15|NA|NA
CATSPRVGNQPQHF
TGTGCCACCAGCCCCCGGGTTGGCAATCAGCCCCAGCATTTT
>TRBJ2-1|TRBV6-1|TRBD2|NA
CASSEASGGYNEQFF
TGTGCCAGCAGTGAAGCCAGCGGGGGGTACAATGAGCAGTTCTTC
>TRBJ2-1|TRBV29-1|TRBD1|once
CSSGQGGSYNEQFF
TGCAGCTCTGGACAGGGGGGCTCCTACAATGAGCAGTTCTTC
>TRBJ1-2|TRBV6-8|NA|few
CAISQIQQGGYGYTF
TGTGCCATCAGCCAAATCCAACAGGGAGGGTATGGCTACACCTTC
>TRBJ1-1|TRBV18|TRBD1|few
CASSPDRVVNTEAFF
TGTGCCAGCTCCCCGGACAGGGTCGTGAACACTGAAGCTTTCTTT
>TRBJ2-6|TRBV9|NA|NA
CASSGTAGANVLTF
TGTGCCAGCAGCGGGACAGCTGGGGCCAACGTCCTGACTTTC
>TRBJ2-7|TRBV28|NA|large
CASSLLGGPLYEQYF
TGTGCCAGCAGTTTATTGGGGGGGCCACTCTACGAGCAGTACTTC
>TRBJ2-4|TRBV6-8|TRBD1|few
CASSDIPGGKNIQYF
TGTGCCAGCAGTGACATCCCAGGGGGCAAAAACATTCAGTACTTC
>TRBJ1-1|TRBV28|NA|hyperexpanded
CASRLPRNTEAFF
TGTGCCAGCAGACTACCCCGGAACACTGAAGCTTTCTTT
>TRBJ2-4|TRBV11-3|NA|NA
CASSQGSAGGNIQYF
TGTGCCAGCAGCCAAGGTTCGGCGGGTGGAAACATTCAGTACTTC
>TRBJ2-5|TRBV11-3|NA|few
CASSLDGKAQETQYF
TGTGCCAGCAGCTTAGATGGGAAAGCCCAAGAGACCCAGTACTTC
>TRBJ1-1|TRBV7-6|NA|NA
CASSQTGSDTEAFF
TGTGCCAGCAGTCAAACAGGGAGTGACACTGAAGCTTTCTTT
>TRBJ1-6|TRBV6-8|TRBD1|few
CASRPRDRDNSPLHF
TGTGCCAGCAGACCCAGGGACAGGGATAATTCACCCCTCCACTTT
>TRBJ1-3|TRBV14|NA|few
CASNQPERGNTIYF
TGTGCCAGTAACCAACCCGAGCGGGGAAACACCATATATTTT
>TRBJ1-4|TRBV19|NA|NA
CASSAGTSEREKLFF
TGTGCCAGTAGTGCCGGGACGTCGGAGCGCGAAAAACTGTTTTTT
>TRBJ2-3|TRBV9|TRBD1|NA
CASSVATGGLADTQYF
TGTGCCAGCAGCGTAGCTACAGGGGGCTTGGCAGATACGCAGTATTTT
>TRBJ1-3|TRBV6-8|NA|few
CASRLQEDSGNTIYF
TGTGCCAGCAGACTACAGGAAGACTCTGGAAACACCATATATTTT
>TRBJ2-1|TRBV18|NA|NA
CASSPLRGGEQFF
TGTGCCAGCTCACCCCTCCGCGGTGGTGAGCAGTTCTTC
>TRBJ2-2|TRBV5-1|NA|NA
CASIFGGQGTGELFF
TGCGCCAGCATCTTCGGGGGGCAGGGCACCGGGGAGCTGTTTTTT
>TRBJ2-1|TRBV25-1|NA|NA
CASSVVGLGNEQFF
TGTGCCAGCAGTGTTGTAGGGCTAGGGAATGAGCAGTTCTTC
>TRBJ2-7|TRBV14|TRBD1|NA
CASSQEQGTGAYEQYF
TGTGCCAGCAGCCAAGAACAAGGGACAGGGGCCTACGAGCAGTACTTC
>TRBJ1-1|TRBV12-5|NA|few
CASGEMNTEAFF
TGTGCTAGTGGGGAGATGAACACTGAAGCTTTCTTT
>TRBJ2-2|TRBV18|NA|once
CASSPGPNTGELFF
TGTGCCAGCTCACCGGGCCCGAACACCGGGGAGCTGTTTTTT